The clone carrying this T cell receptor (beta chain) has just a few counts. Its specificity is unknown. Germline loops: CDR1 SQVTM, CDR2 ANQGSEA. Trimming took off 4 bases at V and 8 bases at J, with 8 bases between the two ends. This CDR3 comprises 11 residues. This sample was included in a study of beta chain features in type 1 diabetes. Points from the study as a whole: Any HLA-type effect on TCRB rearrangement remained unresolved here. Researchers reported that naive, central memory and Treg TCRB repertoires appeared more similar in patients than in healthy donors.

A sort by CD45RO/CCR7/CD25/CD127/CD95/CD27 yielded CD4+ naive, central memory, regulatory and stem cell-like memory cells. Investigators reverse transcribed all isolated RNA, so they sequenced expressed TCRB transcripts. Some 3.4 million reads were obtained on average from naive, central memory and regulatory T cell samples. Method: immunoSEQ multiplex PCR; TCRdb's copy keeps in-frame clones and lacks some. The repertoire holds approximately 470,000 clones, with 30% as singletons. V is TRBV29-1 and J is TRBJ1-4, with D hard to call. The sequence was collected from a man between 18 and 35 years old in good health. The sample consisted of naive CD4+ T cells from blood. The CDR3 region has the DNA TGCAGCGTTGGGATCCAGGAAAAACTGTTTTTT. Its protein is CSVGIQEKLFF.